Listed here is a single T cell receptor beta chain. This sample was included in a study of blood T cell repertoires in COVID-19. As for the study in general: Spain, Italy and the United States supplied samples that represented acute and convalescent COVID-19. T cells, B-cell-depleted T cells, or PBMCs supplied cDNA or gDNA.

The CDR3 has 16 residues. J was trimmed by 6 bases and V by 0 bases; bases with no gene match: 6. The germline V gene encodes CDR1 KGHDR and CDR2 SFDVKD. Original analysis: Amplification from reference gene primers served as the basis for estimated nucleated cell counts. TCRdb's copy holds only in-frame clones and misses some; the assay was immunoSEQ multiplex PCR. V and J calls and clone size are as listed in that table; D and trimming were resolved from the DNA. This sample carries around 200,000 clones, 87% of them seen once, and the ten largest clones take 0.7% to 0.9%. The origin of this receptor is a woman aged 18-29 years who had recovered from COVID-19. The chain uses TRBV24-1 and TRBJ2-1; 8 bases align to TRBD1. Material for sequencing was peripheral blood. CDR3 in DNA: TGTGCCACCAGTGATTTGCAGGGGGCAGGGTTCAATGAGCAGTTCTTC. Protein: CATSDLQGAGFNEQFF.